A single sample is the source of the 21 T cell receptor beta chains below, sequenced in a study of T-cell reconstitution after alpha-beta-depleted transplantation in children. TCRbeta library preparation incorporated unique molecular identifiers. From the PCR reads, TCRdb called clonotypes with MiXCR, one entry per CDR3 protein. Here the sample spans nearly 250,000 distinct CDR3 sequences, approximately 8% being singletons. Sequenced here: PBMCs, mostly from graft donor cells, sampled 180 days after TCRalphabeta/CD19-depleted stem cell transplant. These receptors were obtained from a male patient younger than 18 who had a stem cell transplant for acute lymphoblastic leukemia, so the T cells may come from the graft donor.

With regard to this clonotype: A much larger clone differs from this one at a single base, so this may be a read error. V gene TRBV29-1 combines with J gene TRBJ2-5, with D uncertain. Trimming removed 0 bases at V and 4 bases at J, with 3 bases between. The CDR3 extends over 11 amino acids. From germline, CDR1 is SQVTM and CDR2 ANQGSEA. CDR3 residues: CSVEEGETQYF. CDR3 DNA sequence: TGCAGCGTTGAAGAGGGAGAGACCCAGTACTTC.

This clonotype was recorded at least ten times. The rearrangement links TRBV7-6 to TRBJ2-2, with 9 bases that match TRBD2. The ends lost 2 bases at V and 5 bases at J; junction bases unmatched: 9. The CDR3 spans 17 residues. Germline-derived CDR1 and CDR2 are SGHVS and FNYEAQ. The CDR3, as DNA: TGTGCCAGCAGCTTAATAGCGGGAGAAGGAAGGACCGGGGAGCTGTTTTTT. Translating it yields CASSLIAGEGRTGELFF.

This clonotype was recorded at least ten times. V is TRBV7-9 and J is TRBJ2-7; 7 bases are shared with TRBD1. Unmatched junction bases numbered 6, after V lost 5 bases and J lost 2 bases. This CDR3 comprises 14 residues. Germline V gives CDR1 SEHNR, CDR2 FQNEAQ (reference sequence). The CDR3 sequence is CASSPSTGTYEQYF. The CDR3 DNA reads TGTGCCAGCAGCCCGTCGACAGGGACCTACGAGCAGTACTTC.

This clonotype was seen many times. The V call is TRBV9, the J call TRBJ2-7; 7 nucleotides agree with TRBD1. This CDR3 has 13 amino acids. Germline V gene data show CDR1 as SGDLS and CDR2 as YYNGEE. V dropped 4 bases and J dropped 5; count of bases not matched to a gene: 6. CDR3 DNA: TGTGCCAGCAGCCCGGGACAGTCCCACGAGCAGTACTTC. Its translation: CASSPGQSHEQYF.

This clonotype was counted many times. This rearrangement joins TRBV12-3 or TRBV12-4 to TRBJ1-4; D is perhaps TRBD1 (5 bases). V shed 6 bases and J shed 2 bases, with 10 bases lying between them. There are 14 residues in the CDR3. CDR3 sequence (DNA): TGTGCCAGCAGCCGGGGGACCACTAATGAAAAACTGTTTTTT. It is translated as CASSRGTTNEKLFF.

This clonotype has a count of ten or more. V and J are TRBV11-1 and TRBJ2-7; 9 nucleotides line up with TRBD1. Germline CDR1 and CDR2: SGHAT and FQDESV (reference sequence). The V gene end was trimmed by 1 base and the J gene end by 5 bases; junction bases not matched to a gene: 9. CDR3 length: 16 residues. CDR3 sequence (DNA): TGTGCCAGCAGCTTAGACAGTACAGGGGGCAGCGACGAGCAGTACTTC. It translates to CASSLDSTGGSDEQYF. Based on the CDR3 plus reference TRBV11-1 and TRBJ2-7, the full variable domain is EAEVAQSPRYKITEKSQAVAFWCDPISGHATLYWYRQILGQGPELLVQFQDESVVDDSQLPKDRFSAERLKGVDSTLKIQPAELGDSAMYLCASSLDSTGGSDEQYFGPGTRLTVT.

This clonotype was found many times. V gene TRBV11-2 combines with J gene TRBJ2-1; D gene unclear. CDR1 is SGHAT, CDR2 FQNNGV, per germline. V dropped 4 bases and J dropped 8 bases, with 12 bases sitting between them. The CDR3 extends over 13 amino acids. The CDR3 region is CASSSIRVDEQFF. CDR3 DNA sequence: TGTGCCAGCAGCTCGATTCGGGTGGATGAGCAGTTCTTC.

This clonotype was recorded at least ten times. The rearrangement links TRBV12-3 or TRBV12-4 to TRBJ2-1; 11 nucleotides line up with TRBD2. V shed 5 bases and J 15 bases; nucleotides not matched to a gene: 12. The CDR3 totals 14 residues. The CDR3 coding sequence is TGTGCCAGCAGTCCCATAGCGGGGGGGGAGGGTCGGTTCTTC. This encodes CASSPIAGGEGRFF.

The sample holds many counts of this clonotype. CDR3 sequence: CASSLNRLYEQYF. DNA of the CDR3: TGTGCCAGCAGTTTAAACAGGCTCTACGAGCAGTACTTC. The J gene is TRBJ2-7, the V gene TRBV12-3 or TRBV12-4; a possible D gene is TRBD1 (5 bases). This CDR3 spans 13 amino acids. Between the trimmed V and J ends, which lost 2 bases and 3 bases, there was a span of 8 bases.

This clonotype appeared many times. V and J are TRBV6-5 and TRBJ2-5, with 11 bases identical to TRBD1. CDR1 and CDR2 (germline): MNHEY, SVGAGI. This CDR3 has 16 residues. The ends lost 2 bases at V and 2 bases at J; junction bases unmatched: 4. The CDR3 DNA follows: TGTGCCAGCAGTTACGGGACAGGGGGGGGACAAGAGACCCAGTACTTC. Protein product: CASSYGTGGGQETQYF.

As regards this clonotype: A read error may be the cause here, since a much bigger clone is one base away. This chain links TRBV6-5 with TRBJ1-5; D is perhaps TRBD1 (5 bases). From germline, CDR1 is MNHEY and CDR2 SVGAGI. The CDR3 extends over 17 amino acids. V shed 0 bases and J shed 4 bases, with 16 bases lying between them. CDR3 region: CASSYSSPQGRNQPQHF. As DNA, the CDR3 is TGTGCCAGCAGTTACTCCTCCCCCCAGGGTAGGAATCAGCCCCAGCATTTT.

The rearrangement links TRBV18 to TRBJ2-7, with D tentatively TRBD2 (6 bases). V shed 5 bases and J shed 5 bases, with 13 bases lying between them. Germline lookup yields CDR1 KGHSH and CDR2 LQKENI. This CDR3 has 13 amino acids. This CDR3 is CASSGLARDEQYF. The DNA for the CDR3 is TGTGCCAGCTCAGGCCTAGCGCGGGACGAGCAGTACTTC. The entire variable domain, with the rest obtained from reference TRBV18 and TRBJ2-7, is as follows: NAGVMQNPRHLVRRRGQEARLRCSPMKGHSHVYWYRQLPEEGLKFMVYLQKENIIDESGMPKERFSAEFPKEGPSILRIQQVVRGDSAAYFCASSGLARDEQYFGPGTRLTVT.

This clonotype showed up many times. This rearrangement joins TRBV6-5 to TRBJ2-1; 9 bases agree with TRBD2. Unmatched junction bases numbered 8, after V lost 2 bases and J lost 6 bases. CDR1 and CDR2 from the germline V gene are MNHEY and SVGAGI. The CDR3 runs 16 residues. The CDR3 region is CASSYGGRGLVNEQFF. Here the CDR3 DNA reads TGTGCCAGCAGTTACGGCGGGAGGGGACTAGTCAATGAGCAGTTCTTC.

To note about this clonotype: This may be a read error: a much more frequent sequence differs by one nucleotide. The rearrangement links TRBV4-3 to TRBJ2-1, with a weak D call TRBD1 (6 bases). This CDR3 is built from 14 residues. The germline V gene has CDR1 LGHNA and CDR2 YSLEER. V was pared by 0 bases and J by 14 bases, with 17 bases between. CDR3 bases: TGCGCCAGCAGCCAAGAAACGGTCACAGGGTTTAAGTTCTTC. Translated: CASSQETVTGFKFF.

The table lists this clonotype with many counts. Sequence at one end of the junction differs from germline and may be a read error. CDR3 DNA: TGTGCCAGCAGCGTATCTCCAGCCTCCTACGATGAGCAGTTCTTC. Translated, it gives CASSVSPASYDEQFF. The chain employs TRBV9 and TRBJ2-1; D is unclear. CDR3 length equals 15 residues. CDR1 is SGDLS, CDR2 YYNGEE, per germline.

The sample holds many counts of this clonotype. The chain carries TRBV11-2 and TRBJ2-3; tentatively, D is TRBD1 or TRBD2 (5 bases each). With 3 bases removed from V and 3 bases from J, the gap between germline ends came to 10 bases. The CDR3 runs to 14 residues. Germline assignment: CDR1 SGHAT and CDR2 FQNNGV. The CDR3 coding sequence is TGTGCCAGCAGCTTGAATTGGGGGACAGATACGCAGTATTTT. As protein: CASSLNWGTDTQYF.

Ten or more counts support this clonotype. The V gene is TRBV21-1, the J gene TRBJ2-7. TRBV21-1 is a documented pseudogene. This CDR3 comprises 14 residues. The CDR3: CASSKASGFYEQYF. Here the CDR3 DNA reads TGTGCCAGCAGCAAAGCGTCAGGTTTCTACGAGCAGTACTTC.

Ten or more counts support this clonotype. This chain joins TRBV2 and TRBJ2-4; no firm D call. Germline-derived CDR1 and CDR2 are SNHLY and FYNNEI. The CDR3 has 15 amino acids. V was cut by 9 bases and J by 0 bases, with 15 bases left in between. The CDR3 region has the DNA TGTGCCAGTACCCGACCGTTCGTAGCCAAAAACATTCAGTACTTC. It is translated as CASTRPFVAKNIQYF.

As to this clonotype: Given a much more abundant clone one base away, this may be a read error. The V and J genes are TRBV25-1 and TRBJ2-6; no definite D call. Trimming took 1 base from V and 4 from J, leaving 8 bases between them. Germline V gene sequence: CDR1 MGHDK, CDR2 SYGVNS. This CDR3 comprises 15 residues. DNA for the CDR3: TGTGCCAGCAGTGAATTGGGATCCGGGGCCAACGTCCTGACTTTC. This encodes CASSELGSGANVLTF.

This clonotype was seen many times. J is TRBJ2-7 and V is TRBV9; D perhaps matches TRBD2 (5 bases). CDR3 length equals 15 residues. Trimming took 2 bases from V and 0 from J, leaving 12 bases between them. Germline V CDR1 and CDR2: SGDLS, YYNGEE. The CDR3 DNA follows: TGTGCCAGCAGCGTCGGAGGAGCGGCCTCCTACGAGCAGTACTTC. Encoded protein: CASSVGGAASYEQYF.

This clonotype was observed at least ten times. The J gene is TRBJ1-2, the V gene TRBV29-1; 7 nucleotides align to TRBD1. Germline lookup yields CDR1 SQVTM and CDR2 ANQGSEA. The trim removed 6 bases at V and 4 bases at J, leaving 5 bases unmatched. CDR3 length equals 12 residues. CDR3 sequence: CSVSTGTYGYTF. CDR3 bases: TGCAGCGTATCGACAGGGACCTATGGCTACACCTTC.